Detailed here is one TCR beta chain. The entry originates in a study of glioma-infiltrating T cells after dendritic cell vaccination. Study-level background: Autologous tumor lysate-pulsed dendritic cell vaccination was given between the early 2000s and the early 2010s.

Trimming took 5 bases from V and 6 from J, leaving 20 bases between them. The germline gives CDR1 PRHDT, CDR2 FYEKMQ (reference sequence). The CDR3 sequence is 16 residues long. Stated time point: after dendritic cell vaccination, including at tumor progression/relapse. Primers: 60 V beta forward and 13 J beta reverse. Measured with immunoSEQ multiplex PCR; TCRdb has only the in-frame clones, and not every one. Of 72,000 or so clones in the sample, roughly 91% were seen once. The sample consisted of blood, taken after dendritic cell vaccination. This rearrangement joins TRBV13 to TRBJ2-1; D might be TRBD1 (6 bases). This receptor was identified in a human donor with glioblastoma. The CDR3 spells CASSPNGQSPINEQFF. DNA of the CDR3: TGTGCCAGCAGCCCAAACGGACAGTCTCCGATCAATGAGCAGTTCTTC.